This TCR beta chain comes out of a study of control samples from healthy donors and cancer patients. This clone was seen only once. Trimming removed 5 bases from V and 4 bases from J, with 14 bases in between. Germline assignment: CDR1 PRHDT and CDR2 FYEKMQ (reference sequence). The CDR3 has 15 residues. The repertoire was sequenced with immunoSEQ multiplex PCR; TCRdb's copy has only in-frame clones and lacks some. The repertoire consists of fewer than 200,000 clones, with about 93% occurring once and the leading ten covering approximately 4%. What was sequenced was blood. The origin of this receptor is a woman aged 60-70 years in good health. The rearrangement joins TRBV13 to TRBJ1-4, with a possible D match to TRBD1 (5 bases). CDR3 protein: CASSPTGTDNEKLFF. The CDR3 nucleotides read TGTGCCAGCAGCCCAACCGGGACTGATAATGAAAAACTGTTTTTT.